A single sample is the source of the 25 T cell receptor beta chains below, sequenced in a study of preoperative IRX-2 immunotherapy in early breast cancer. Treatment meaning: preoperative locoregional IRX-2 cytokine immunotherapy. TCRdb's copy holds only in-frame clones and misses some; the assay was immunoSEQ multiplex PCR. The sample lists 34,000 or so clones, less than 90% occurring once. The sequencing here drew on lymph node tissue, taken from a patient treated with IRX-2 immunotherapy. The source is a human donor with breast cancer.

The chain links TRBV30 to TRBJ2-5, with 9 bases identical to TRBD1. CDR1 and CDR2 (germline): GTSNPN, SVGIG (reference sequence). This CDR3 is 14 amino acids long. Unmatched junction bases numbered 5, after V lost 1 base and J lost 5 bases. The CDR3 nucleotides read TGTGCCTGGAGTGATTACAGGGGGCTGGAGACCCAGTACTTC. Residues: CAWSDYRGLETQYF.

By share of the sample, this clone is large (0.1 to 1%). This chain uses TRBV11-3 with TRBJ2-7; 9 bases agree with TRBD1. V lost 1 base to trimming and J lost 7 bases; unmatched junction nucleotides: 5. Germline V gene sequence: CDR1 SGHNT, CDR2 YENEEA. The CDR3 totals 14 residues. The CDR3 region is CASSLGFGQGEQYF. For the CDR3, the DNA is TGTGCCAGCAGCTTAGGTTTCGGACAGGGGGAGCAGTACTTC.

The chain carries TRBV28 and TRBJ1-5; D is undetermined. This CDR3 has 12 amino acids. Trimming removed 7 bases at V and 6 bases at J, with 10 bases between. Germline V CDR1 and CDR2: MDHEN, SYDVKM. The CDR3 DNA reads as TGTGCCAGCAATTTGCTCAGTCAGCCCCAGCATTTT. This encodes CASNLLSQPQHF.

The chain links TRBV19 to TRBJ1-5, with 7 bases lining up with TRBD1. Trimming at V came to 7 bases and at J to 5 bases, leaving 8 bases not matched to a gene. The CDR3 loop spans 14 amino acids. Germline values: CDR1 LNHDA, CDR2 SQIVND (reference sequence). For the CDR3, the DNA is TGTGCCAGTATTAACAGGGGATTGGATCAGCCCCAGCATTTT. This codes for CASINRGLDQPQHF.

This clone was seen just once. CDR3 sequence: CSATRAYNEQFF. The CDR3 DNA reads TGCAGCGCCACAAGGGCCTACAATGAGCAGTTCTTC. The gene calls are TRBV29-1 and TRBJ2-1, with D unresolved. V dropped 7 bases and J dropped 2 bases, with 9 bases sitting between them. This CDR3 has 12 amino acids. The germline CDR1 and CDR2 sequences are SQVTM and ANQGSEA.

This chain uses TRBV11-3 with TRBJ1-4; D possibly corresponds to TRBD1 (6 bases). The CDR3 sequence is 16 residues long. Trimming left V 5 bases short and J 7 bases short, with 20 bases between. Germline V CDR1 and CDR2: SGHNT, YENEEA. This CDR3 is CASSQPAGASGEKLFF. The CDR3 DNA follows: TGTGCCAGCAGCCAGCCCGCAGGGGCCTCTGGTGAAAAACTGTTTTTT.

CDR3 sequence reads: CASSIGGLYEQYF. The CDR3 DNA reads as TGTGCCAGTAGTATTGGGGGTTTATACGAGCAGTACTTC. V is TRBV19 and J is TRBJ2-7, with D possibly called TRBD1 or TRBD2 (5 bases each). The V gene's germline CDR1 is LNHDA and CDR2 SQIVND (reference sequence). The CDR3 is 13 amino acids. V was clipped by 3 bases and J by 4 bases, with 10 bases between them.

The chain carries TRBV28 and TRBJ1-1; 7 nucleotides line up with TRBD1. CDR1 and CDR2 (germline): MDHEN, SYDVKM. J was trimmed by 1 base and V by 10 bases; bases with no gene match: 12. The CDR3 spans 15 residues. CDR3 protein: CATTVPGTANTEAFF. In nucleotides, the CDR3 is TGTGCCACCACAGTCCCAGGGACAGCGAACACTGAAGCTTTCTTT.

This chain links TRBV6-8 with TRBJ2-3; the D is unclear. This CDR3 spans 14 amino acids. The V end lost 0 bases, the J end lost 4 bases, and 8 bases lay between the germline ends. Germline loops: CDR1 MNHGY, CDR2 SAAAGT. The CDR3, as DNA: TGTGCCAGCAGTTACTCAGCCAGTTCAGATACGCAGTATTTT. Its protein is CASSYSASSDTQYF.

This chain joins TRBV14 and TRBJ2-3; D remains unclear. CDR1 and CDR2 from the germline V gene are SGHDN and FVKESK. V shed 3 bases and J shed 2 bases, with 6 bases lying between them. CDR3 length equals 13 residues. The CDR3 here is CASSHQSTDTQYF. Written as DNA, the CDR3 is TGTGCCAGCAGCCATCAATCCACAGATACGCAGTATTTT.

The chain combines TRBV6-8 with TRBJ1-5, with D possibly being TRBD1 (6 bases). V lost 5 bases and J lost 10, with 18 bases in between. CDR1 is MNHGY and CDR2 is SAAAGT in the germline V gene. This CDR3 is built from 14 residues. Here the CDR3 reads CASSVTPEGGPQHF. The CDR3 DNA reads TGTGCCAGCAGTGTTACGCCAGAGGGGGGACCCCAGCATTTT.

The V and J genes are TRBV7-5 and TRBJ2-2; the table's D call, TRBD2, was not checked against the DNA. TRBV7-5 is given as a pseudogene. There are 14 residues in the CDR3. CDR3 sequence (DNA): TGTGCCAGCAGCGCGGGACTAGCTTCCGGGGAGCTGTTTTTT. Translated, it gives CASSAGLASGELFF.

DNA of the CDR3: TGTGCCAGTAGTATAGAGTCGGCGACAGGGAGTTGGGCAGATACGCAGTATTTT. Its protein product is CASSIESATGSWADTQYF. The rearrangement uses TRBV19 and TRBJ2-3; 7 bases fit TRBD1. Germline loops: CDR1 LNHDA, CDR2 SQIVND (reference sequence). This CDR3 is built from 18 residues. Trimming cost V 0 bases and J 4 bases; bases outside gene matches: 13.

V and J are TRBV28 and TRBJ2-7; 9 nucleotides agree with TRBD2. Germline-derived CDR1 and CDR2 are MDHEN and SYDVKM. The CDR3 loop spans 14 amino acids. The ends lost 10 bases at V and 2 bases at J; junction bases unmatched: 9. The CDR3 coding sequence is TGTGCCACGGGATCTAGCGGGACGACCTACGAGCAGTACTTC. Encoded protein: CATGSSGTTYEQYF.

V gene TRBV10-2 combines with J gene TRBJ2-6; D unresolved. CDR1 WSHSY and CDR2 SAAADI come from the germline V gene. The V end was cut by 2 bases, the J end by 1 base, with 9 bases between. This CDR3 is 16 amino acids long. CDR3 coding DNA: TGCGCCAGCAGTGAGGGTCCTGGGTCTGGGGCCAACGTCCTGACTTTC. Amino acid sequence: CASSEGPGSGANVLTF.

The chain is built from TRBV6-8 and TRBJ2-2; 9 bases line up with TRBD1. This CDR3 has 15 residues. V dropped 6 bases and J dropped 0; count of bases not matched to a gene: 2. Germline CDR1 reads MNHGY; CDR2 reads SAAAGT. This chain's CDR3 is CASSRQGANTGELFF. CDR3 nucleotide sequence: TGTGCCAGCAGCAGACAGGGGGCGAACACCGGGGAGCTGTTTTTT.

The chain links TRBV2 to TRBJ1-2, with 7 bases that match TRBD1. The CDR3 runs 13 residues. Germline CDR1 and CDR2: SNHLY and FYNNEI. J gave up 7 bases and V 1 base, and 3 bases lay outside the gene matches. In nucleotides, the CDR3 is TGTGCCAGCAGTGAAGGCAGGGGGGCTGGCTACACCTTC. Residues: CASSEGRGAGYTF.

The rearrangement uses TRBV10-3 and TRBJ1-4, with TRBD1 matching 10 bases. The CDR3 consists of 15 residues. After removal of 8 bases from V and 6 bases from J, the junction contained 9 bases not matched to a gene. Germline CDR1 and CDR2: ENHRY and SYGVKD. CDR3 nucleotide sequence: TGTGCCATCGGAGGACAGGGGGGGCGGCATGAAAAACTGTTTTTT. Translation: CAIGGQGGRHEKLFF.

V is TRBV6-8 and J is TRBJ1-1; D is possibly TRBD1 (5 bases). Between the trimmed V and J ends, which lost 6 bases and 6 bases, there was a span of 17 bases. CDR3 size: 14 residues. Germline V CDR1 and CDR2: MNHGY, SAAAGT. CDR3 residues: CASREREGRAEAFF. CDR3 sequence (DNA): TGTGCCAGCAGGGAAAGGGAGGGGAGAGCTGAAGCTTTCTTT.

This clone was detected once. The rearrangement links TRBV18 to TRBJ1-1; D is uncertain. Per germline, CDR1 KGHSH and CDR2 LQKENI. The CDR3 extends over 13 amino acids. Trimming took 3 bases from V and 0 from J, leaving 5 bases between them. This CDR3 is CASSPAVNTEAFF. CDR3 coding DNA: TGTGCCAGCTCACCGGCAGTGAACACTGAAGCTTTCTTT.

The chain combines TRBV6-8 with TRBJ2-1, with TRBD2 as a possible D gene (5 bases). With 3 bases removed from V and 8 bases from J, the gap between germline ends came to 14 bases. This CDR3 comprises 14 residues. Germline V gives CDR1 MNHGY, CDR2 SAAAGT. CDR3 region: CASSYDSGLDEQFF. CDR3 bases: TGTGCCAGCAGTTATGATTCGGGATTGGATGAGCAGTTCTTC.

This clone was counted a single time. This rearrangement joins TRBV19 to TRBJ1-1; no reliable D call. V lost 4 bases, J lost 1 base, and 10 bases lay in between. The CDR3 loop spans 14 amino acids. The V gene's germline CDR1 is LNHDA and CDR2 SQIVND (reference sequence). The DNA for the CDR3 is TGTGCCAGTAGTACGTCGGTCTCGAACACTGAAGCTTTCTTT. Translated: CASSTSVSNTEAFF. Full variable domain (rest looked up from reference TRBV19 and TRBJ1-1): DGGITQSPKYLFRKEGQNVTLSCEQNLNHDAMYWYRQDPGQGLRLIYYSQIVNDFQKGDIAEGYSVSREKKESFPLTVTSAQKNPTAFYLCASSTSVSNTEAFFGQGTRLTVV.

The chain links TRBV19 to TRBJ2-7; no reliable D call. The CDR3 consists of 13 residues. The V end was cut by 2 bases, the J end by 3 bases, with 8 bases between. CDR1 is LNHDA, CDR2 SQIVND, per germline (reference sequence). The CDR3 DNA reads TGTGCCAGTAGTATACCAGGAAACTACGAGCAGTACTTC. As protein: CASSIPGNYEQYF.

The chain links TRBV25-1 to TRBJ1-5; TRBD1 matches 7 bases. The germline gives CDR1 MGHDK, CDR2 SYGVNS. The CDR3 runs 13 residues. V gave up 6 bases and J gave up 6 bases; unmatched junction bases: 5. The CDR3 is CASRQGRGQPQHF. The CDR3 region has the DNA TGTGCCAGCAGACAGGGGAGGGGTCAGCCCCAGCATTTT.

This chain links TRBV5-1 with TRBJ2-3; D possibly corresponds to TRBD2 (5 bases). The CDR3 spans 15 residues. V was cut by 4 bases and J by 2 bases, with 14 bases left in between. The germline CDR1 and CDR2 sequences are SGHRS and YFSETQ. The CDR3 loop reads CASSQTGIPTDTQYF. Written as DNA, the CDR3 is TGCGCCAGCAGCCAGACCGGGATTCCCACAGATACGCAGTATTTT.